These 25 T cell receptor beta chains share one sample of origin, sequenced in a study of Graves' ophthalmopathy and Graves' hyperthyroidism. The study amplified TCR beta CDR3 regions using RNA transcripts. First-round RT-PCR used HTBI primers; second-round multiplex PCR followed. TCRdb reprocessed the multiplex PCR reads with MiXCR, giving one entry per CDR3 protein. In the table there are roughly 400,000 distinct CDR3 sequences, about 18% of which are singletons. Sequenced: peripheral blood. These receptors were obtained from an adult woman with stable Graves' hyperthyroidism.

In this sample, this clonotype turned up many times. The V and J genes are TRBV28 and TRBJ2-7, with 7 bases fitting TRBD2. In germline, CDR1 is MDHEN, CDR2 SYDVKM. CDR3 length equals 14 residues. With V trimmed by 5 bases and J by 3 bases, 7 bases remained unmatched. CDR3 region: CASSPLAEYYEQYF. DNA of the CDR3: TGTGCCAGCAGTCCTCTAGCGGAATACTACGAGCAGTACTTC.

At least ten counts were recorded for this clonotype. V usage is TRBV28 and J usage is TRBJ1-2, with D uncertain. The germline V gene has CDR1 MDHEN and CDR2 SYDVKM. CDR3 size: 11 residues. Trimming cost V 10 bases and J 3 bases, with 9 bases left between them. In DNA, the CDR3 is TGTGCCACCGGGAGGGACTATGGCTACACCTTC. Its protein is CATGRDYGYTF.

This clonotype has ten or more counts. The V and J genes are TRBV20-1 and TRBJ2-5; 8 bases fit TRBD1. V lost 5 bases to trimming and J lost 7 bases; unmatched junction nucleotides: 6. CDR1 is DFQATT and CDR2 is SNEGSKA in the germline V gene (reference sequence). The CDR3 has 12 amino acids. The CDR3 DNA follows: TGCAGTGCTCACAGGGGGGACGGGACCCAGTACTTC. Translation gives CSAHRGDGTQYF.

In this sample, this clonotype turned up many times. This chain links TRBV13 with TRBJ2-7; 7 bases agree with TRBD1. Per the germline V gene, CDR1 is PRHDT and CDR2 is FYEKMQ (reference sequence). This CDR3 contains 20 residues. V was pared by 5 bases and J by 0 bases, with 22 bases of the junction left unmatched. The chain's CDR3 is CASSLRPLLRLQGISYEQYF. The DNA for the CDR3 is TGTGCCAGCAGCCTCAGACCCCTCCTTAGGCTACAGGGGATCTCCTACGAGCAGTACTTC.

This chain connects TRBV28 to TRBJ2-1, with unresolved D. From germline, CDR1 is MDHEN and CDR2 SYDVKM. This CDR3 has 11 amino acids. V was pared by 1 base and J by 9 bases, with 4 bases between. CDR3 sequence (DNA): TGTGCCAGCAGTTTATCGGGTGAGCAGTTCTTC. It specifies CASSLSGEQFF.

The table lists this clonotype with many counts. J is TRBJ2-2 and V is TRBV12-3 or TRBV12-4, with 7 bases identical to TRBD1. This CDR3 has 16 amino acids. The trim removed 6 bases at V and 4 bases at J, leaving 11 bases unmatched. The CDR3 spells CASSLWDKGATGELFF. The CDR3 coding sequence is TGTGCCAGCAGCCTATGGGACAAGGGGGCCACCGGGGAGCTGTTTTTT.

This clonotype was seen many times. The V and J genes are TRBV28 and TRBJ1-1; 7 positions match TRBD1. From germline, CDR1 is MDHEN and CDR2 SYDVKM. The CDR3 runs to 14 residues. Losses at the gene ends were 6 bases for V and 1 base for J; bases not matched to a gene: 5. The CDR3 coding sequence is TGTGCCAGCAGGCCCAGGGGGAGGAACACTGAAGCTTTCTTT. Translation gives CASRPRGRNTEAFF. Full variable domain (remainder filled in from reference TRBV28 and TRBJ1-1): DVKVTQSSRYLVKRTGEKVFLECVQDMDHENMFWYRQDPGLGLRLIYFSYDVKMKEKGDIPEGYSVSREKKERFSLILESASTNQTSMYLCASRPRGRNTEAFFGQGTRLTVV.

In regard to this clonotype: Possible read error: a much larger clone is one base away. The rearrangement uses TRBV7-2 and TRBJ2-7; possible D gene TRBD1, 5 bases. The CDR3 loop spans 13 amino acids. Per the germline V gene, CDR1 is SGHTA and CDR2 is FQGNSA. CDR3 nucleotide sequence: TGTGCCTGCAGCGTAGGACACGACTACGAGCAGTACTTC. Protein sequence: CACSVGHDYEQYF.

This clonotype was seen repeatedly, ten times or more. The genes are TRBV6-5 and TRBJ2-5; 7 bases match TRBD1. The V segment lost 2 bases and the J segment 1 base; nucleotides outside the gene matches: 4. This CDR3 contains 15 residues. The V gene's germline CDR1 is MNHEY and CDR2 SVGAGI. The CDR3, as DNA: TGTGCCAGCAGTTACCCCTCAGGGGGCCAAGAGACCCAGTACTTC. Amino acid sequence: CASSYPSGGQETQYF.

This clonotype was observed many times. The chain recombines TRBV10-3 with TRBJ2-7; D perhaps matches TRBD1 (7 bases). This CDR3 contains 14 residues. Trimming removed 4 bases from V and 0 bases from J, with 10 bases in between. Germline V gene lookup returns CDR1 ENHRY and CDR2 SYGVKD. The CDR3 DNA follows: TGTGCCATCAGTGCAGGGGGGAGCTCCTACGAGCAGTACTTC. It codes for CAISAGGSSYEQYF.

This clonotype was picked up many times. The CDR3 region is CASSYTAGLQETQYF. DNA of the CDR3: TGTGCCAGCAGTTACACAGCGGGGCTGCAAGAGACCCAGTACTTC. V gene TRBV6-5 combines with J gene TRBJ2-5, with 7 bases fitting TRBD2. This CDR3 is 15 amino acids long. Germline trimming cut 2 bases from V and 2 bases from J; bases unmatched to any gene: 5. Germline V lookup: CDR1 MNHEY, CDR2 SVGAGI.

Here the CDR3 DNA reads TGCAGTGCTACCCGACCCGAACCCTCCAAAAACATTCAGTACTTC. This codes for CSATRPEPSKNIQYF. The V call is TRBV20-1, the J call TRBJ2-4; no firm D call. This CDR3 has 15 residues. CDR1 is DFQATT and CDR2 is SNEGSKA in the germline V gene (reference sequence). The V end was cut by 4 bases, the J end by 2 bases, with 15 bases between.

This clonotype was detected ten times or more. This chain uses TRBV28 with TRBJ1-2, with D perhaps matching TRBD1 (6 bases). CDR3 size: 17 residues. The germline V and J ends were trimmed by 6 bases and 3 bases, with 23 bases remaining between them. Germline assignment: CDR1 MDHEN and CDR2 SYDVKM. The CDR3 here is CASRPGGLGLADYGYTF. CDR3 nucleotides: TGTGCCAGCAGGCCCGGGGGCCTGGGACTCGCGGACTATGGCTACACCTTC.

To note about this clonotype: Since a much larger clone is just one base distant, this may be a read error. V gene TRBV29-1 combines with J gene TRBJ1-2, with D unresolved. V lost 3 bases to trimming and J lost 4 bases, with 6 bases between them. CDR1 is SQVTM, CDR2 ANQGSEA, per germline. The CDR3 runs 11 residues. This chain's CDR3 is CSVDRVYGYTF. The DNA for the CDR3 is TGCAGCGTTGATCGGGTCTATGGCTACACCTTC.

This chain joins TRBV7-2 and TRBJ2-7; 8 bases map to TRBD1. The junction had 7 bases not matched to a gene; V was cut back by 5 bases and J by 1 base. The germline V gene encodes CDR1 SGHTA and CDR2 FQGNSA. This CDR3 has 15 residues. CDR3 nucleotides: TGTGCCAGCAGCCGGATTAGGACAGGGTCCTACGAGCAGTACTTC. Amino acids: CASSRIRTGSYEQYF.

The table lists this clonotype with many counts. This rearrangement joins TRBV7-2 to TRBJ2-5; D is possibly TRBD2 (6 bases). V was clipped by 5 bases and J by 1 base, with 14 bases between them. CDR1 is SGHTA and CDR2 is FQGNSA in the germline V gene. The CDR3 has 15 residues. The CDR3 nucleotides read TGTGCCAGCAGCCTGGTGGGGGACTCCCAAGAGACCCAGTACTTC. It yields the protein CASSLVGDSQETQYF.

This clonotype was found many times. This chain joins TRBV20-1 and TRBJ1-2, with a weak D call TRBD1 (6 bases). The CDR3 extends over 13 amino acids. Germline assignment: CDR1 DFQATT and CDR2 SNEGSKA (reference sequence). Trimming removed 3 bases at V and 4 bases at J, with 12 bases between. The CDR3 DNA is TGCAGTGCTAGCGGGGGGGCCGGCTATGGCTACACCTTC. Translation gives CSASGGAGYGYTF.

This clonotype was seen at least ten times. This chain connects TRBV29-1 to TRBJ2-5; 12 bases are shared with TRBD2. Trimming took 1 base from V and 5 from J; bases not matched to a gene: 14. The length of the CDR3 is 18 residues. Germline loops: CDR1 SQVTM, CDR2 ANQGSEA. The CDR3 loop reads CSVEGVGASGRAVETQYF. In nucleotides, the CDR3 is TGCAGCGTTGAAGGCGTCGGGGCTAGCGGGAGGGCCGTGGAGACCCAGTACTTC. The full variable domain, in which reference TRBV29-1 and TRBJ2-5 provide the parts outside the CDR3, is SAVISQKPSRDICQRGTSLTIQCQVDSQVTMMFWYRQQPGQSLTLIATANQGSEATYESGFVIDKFPISRPNLTFSTLTVSNMSPEDSSIYLCSVEGVGASGRAVETQYFGPGTRLLVL.

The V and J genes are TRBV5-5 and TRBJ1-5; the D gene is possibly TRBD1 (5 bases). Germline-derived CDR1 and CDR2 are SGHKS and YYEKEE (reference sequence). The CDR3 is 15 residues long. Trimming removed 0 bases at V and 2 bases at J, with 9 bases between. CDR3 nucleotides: TGTGCCAGCAGCTTGGTCGGCAGGGGCAATCAGCCCCAGCATTTT. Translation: CASSLVGRGNQPQHF.

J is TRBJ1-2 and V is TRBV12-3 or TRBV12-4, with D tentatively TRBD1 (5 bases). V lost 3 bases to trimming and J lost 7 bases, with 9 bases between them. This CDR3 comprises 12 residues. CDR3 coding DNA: TGTGCCAGCAGTTTCCAAGGGGCTGGCTACACCTTC. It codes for CASSFQGAGYTF.

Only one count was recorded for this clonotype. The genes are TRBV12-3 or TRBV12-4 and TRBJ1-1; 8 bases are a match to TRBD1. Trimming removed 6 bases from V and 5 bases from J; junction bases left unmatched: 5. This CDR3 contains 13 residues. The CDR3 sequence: CASSSNRGTEAFF. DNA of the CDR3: TGTGCCAGCAGCAGCAACAGGGGGACTGAAGCTTTCTTT.

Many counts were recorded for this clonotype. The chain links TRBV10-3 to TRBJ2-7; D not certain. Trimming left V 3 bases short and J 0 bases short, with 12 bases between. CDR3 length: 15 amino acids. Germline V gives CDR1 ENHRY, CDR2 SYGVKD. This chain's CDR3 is CAISDAGLSSYEQYF. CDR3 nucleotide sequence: TGTGCCATCAGTGACGCAGGCCTGAGCTCCTACGAGCAGTACTTC.

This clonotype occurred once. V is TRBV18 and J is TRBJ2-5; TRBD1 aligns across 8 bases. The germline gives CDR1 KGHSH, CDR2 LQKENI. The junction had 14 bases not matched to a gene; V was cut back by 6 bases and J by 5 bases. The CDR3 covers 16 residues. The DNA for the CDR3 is TGTGCCAGCTCCTTCTTCAGGGGGCTGGAGTTGGAGACCCAGTACTTC. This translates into CASSFFRGLELETQYF.

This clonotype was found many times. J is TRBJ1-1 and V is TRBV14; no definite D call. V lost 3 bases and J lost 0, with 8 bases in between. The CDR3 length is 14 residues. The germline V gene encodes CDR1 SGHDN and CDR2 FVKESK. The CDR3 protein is CASSHQQMNTEAFF. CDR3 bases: TGTGCCAGCAGCCATCAGCAGATGAACACTGAAGCTTTCTTT.

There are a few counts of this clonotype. The CDR3 nucleotides read TGTGCCAGCAGCGCTCAGGCCACCTCTTATTCCGGGCTAAATTCACCCCTCCACTTT. Residues: CASSAQATSYSGLNSPLHF. The chain links TRBV6-1 to TRBJ1-6, with D uncertain. Trimming removed 6 bases at V and 7 bases at J, with 28 bases between. Per the germline V gene, CDR1 is MNHNS and CDR2 is SASEGT. This CDR3 has 19 residues.